The 3 T cell receptor beta chains listed next were all sequenced from one sample in a study of blood T cell repertoires in COVID-19. Using immunoSEQ multiplex PCR, the repertoire was profiled, and TCRdb retains in-frame clones only, with some absent. Of about 150,000 clones listed, over 60% were seen once; the top ten hold about 4%. Sequencing was carried out using peripheral blood. All receptors come from an elderly woman with acute or convalescent COVID-19.

This clone showed up just a few times. J is TRBJ1-5 and V is TRBV24-1; tentatively, D is TRBD1 (5 bases). Germline loops: CDR1 KGHDR, CDR2 SFDVKD. This CDR3 spans 14 amino acids. V was trimmed by 4 bases and J by 4 bases, leaving 10 bases between them. The DNA for the CDR3 is TGTGCCACCAGTGACCAGGGTTCGAATCAGCCCCAGCATTTT. Translated, it gives CATSDQGSNQPQHF.

The chain joins TRBV7-2 to TRBJ1-4; D is perhaps TRBD1 (5 bases). V shed 5 bases and J shed 5 bases, with 12 bases lying between them. The CDR3 has 14 residues. CDR1 is SGHTA and CDR2 is FQGNSA in the germline V gene. The CDR3 nucleotides read TGTGCCAGCAGCCCTCCGGGGGTCAATGAAAAACTGTTTTTT. It specifies CASSPPGVNEKLFF.

The rearrangement joins TRBV6-5 to TRBJ1-3; TRBD1 is a possible D gene (5 bases). Germline V CDR1 and CDR2: MNHEY, SVGAGI. This CDR3 has 14 residues. The V gene lost 11 bases and the J gene lost 4 bases, with 18 bases spanning the gap. CDR3 sequence (DNA): TGTGCCGGAGGGACGGGAGGAGGAGGAAACACCATATATTTT. Protein sequence: CAGGTGGGGNTIYF.